A single sample is the source of the 26 T cell receptor beta chains below, sequenced in a study of beta chain features in type 1 diabetes (dated by TCRdb to the late 2010s). Their target antigens are unknown. Here is what the overall study found, with its caveats: A moderate but significant shortening of TCRB CDR3 length was observed in type 1 diabetes patients in all four CD4+ subsets.

The library was prepared using the immunoSEQ multiplex PCR assay. All of the isolated RNA was reverse transcribed with the High Capacity cDNA Reverse Transcription Kit, so expressed TCRB transcripts were sequenced. Sourced from immuneACCESS, this table was stored by TCRdb with only in-frame sequences that have V and J called. A share of the clones is absent; for the studies checked, an unresolved V gene accounts for under half, and the remainder has no known explanation. This sample is represented by 230,000 or so clones; roughly 17% of them were singletons. Of the sample, about 0.08% is held by the ten largest clones. Sequencing used naive CD4+ T cells from blood. The cell subset or site label, as the study defines it: true naive CD4+ T cells. The receptors shown here come from a man younger than 45 with type 1 diabetes.

The table lists this clone with a few counts. V and J are TRBV5-1 and TRBJ2-2; no reliable D call. The CDR3 is made up of 15 amino acids. CDR1 is SGHRS and CDR2 is YFSETQ in the germline V gene. V was shortened by 0 bases and J by 4 bases, with 10 bases between the two germline ends. The CDR3 region is CASSLAPEATGELFF. The CDR3 region has the DNA TGCGCCAGCAGCTTGGCCCCGGAAGCCACCGGGGAGCTGTTTTTT.

The chain is built from TRBV7-3 and TRBJ2-1, with D unresolved. Germline CDR1 reads SGHTA; CDR2 reads FQGTGA. The CDR3 extends over 13 amino acids. Trimming stripped 1 base from V and 7 bases from J, with 8 bases between. The CDR3 loop reads CASSLRVRNEQFF. The CDR3 DNA sequence: TGTGCCAGCAGCTTAAGGGTCAGGAATGAGCAGTTCTTC.

V and J are TRBV7-3 and TRBJ2-3; D is tentatively TRBD1 or TRBD2 (6 bases each). Germline CDR1 and CDR2: SGHTA and FQGTGA. Between the trimmed V and J ends, which lost 5 bases and 2 bases, there was a span of 20 bases. This CDR3 contains 17 residues. This CDR3 reads CASSPGGSGRLTDTQYF. The CDR3 DNA reads as TGTGCCAGCAGCCCCGGGGGCTCCGGGAGACTCACAGATACGCAGTATTTT.

V is TRBV10-3 and J is TRBJ2-1, with 10 bases identical to TRBD2. The CDR3 is 14 amino acids. V shed 6 bases and J 5 bases; nucleotides not matched to a gene: 4. Germline CDR1 ENHRY, CDR2 SYGVKD. The CDR3: CAISGLAGDNEQFF. For the CDR3, the DNA is TGTGCCATCAGCGGGCTAGCGGGGGACAATGAGCAGTTCTTC.

This clone has more than one count but fewer than ten. The chain is built from TRBV2 and TRBJ2-1, with TRBD2 matching 11 bases. V shed 8 bases, J shed 8 bases, and the junction held 2 bases outside the gene matches. Germline assignment: CDR1 SNHLY and CDR2 FYNNEI. The length of the CDR3 is 12 residues. CDR3 DNA: TGTGCCAGCGGGACTAGCGGCGATGAGCAGTTCTTC. It is translated as CASGTSGDEQFF.

This clone showed up just a few times. The chain joins TRBV7-9 to TRBJ2-2; TRBD1 aligns across 7 bases. This CDR3 has 13 residues. The germline gives CDR1 SEHNR, CDR2 FQNEAQ (reference sequence). V shed 5 bases and J 8 bases; nucleotides not matched to a gene: 5. The CDR3 loop reads CASSPGTAGELFF. CDR3 DNA sequence: TGTGCCAGCAGCCCCGGGACAGCGGGGGAGCTGTTTTTT.

This clone appeared a few times. The CDR3 nucleotides read TGCGCCAGCAGCGCTTCTAGCGGGAGGGCCCCGATAAATGAGCAGTTCTTC. Its protein product is CASSASSGRAPINEQFF. The V and J genes are TRBV4-1 and TRBJ2-1, with 12 nucleotides matching TRBD2. The CDR3 consists of 17 residues. V was clipped by 5 bases and J by 7 bases; unmatched bases: 12. Germline loops: CDR1 MGHRA, CDR2 YSYEKL.

This clone turned up a few times. The chain couples TRBV7-2 to TRBJ2-5; 12 bases align to TRBD2. This CDR3 has 16 amino acids. From germline, CDR1 is SGHTA and CDR2 FQGNSA. V lost 5 bases and J lost 0; bases outside the gene matches: 4. CDR3: CASSTGLAGNQETQYF. The CDR3 nucleotides are TGTGCCAGCAGCACTGGACTAGCGGGGAACCAAGAGACCCAGTACTTC.

There are a few counts of this clone. The chain has TRBV28 and TRBJ1-4, with 8 bases that match TRBD1. Germline V gene data show CDR1 as MDHEN and CDR2 as SYDVKM. Losses at the gene ends were 0 bases for V and 8 bases for J; bases not matched to a gene: 2. The CDR3 totals 14 residues. CDR3 sequence: CASSLWDRDEKLFF. The CDR3 DNA sequence: TGTGCCAGCAGTTTATGGGACAGGGACGAAAAACTGTTTTTT.

The chain has TRBV4-1 and TRBJ2-1; 14 bases fit TRBD2. CDR3 size: 16 residues. Germline trimming cut 1 base from V and 7 bases from J; bases unmatched to any gene: 3. Germline V CDR1 and CDR2: MGHRA, YSYEKL. CDR3 residues: CASSQGLAGGPNEQFF. In nucleotides, the CDR3 is TGCGCCAGCAGCCAAGGACTAGCGGGAGGGCCTAATGAGCAGTTCTTC.

This clone occurred a few times. The chain carries TRBV20-1 and TRBJ2-1, with D maybe TRBD1 (5 bases). The CDR3 sequence is 10 residues long. Trimming shortened V by 4 bases and J by 7 bases, and 5 bases separated the two germline ends. Germline CDR1 reads DFQATT; CDR2 reads SNEGSKA (reference sequence). CDR3 loop: CSANRNEQFF. CDR3 sequence (DNA): TGCAGTGCTAACAGGAATGAGCAGTTCTTC.

This clone was counted between two and nine times. The CDR3 here is CASNTGYYGYTF. CDR3 sequence (DNA): TGTGCCAGTAATACAGGGTACTATGGCTACACCTTC. The J gene is TRBJ1-2, the V gene TRBV19; a weak D match, TRBD1 (6 bases). Trimming pared 7 bases from V and 3 bases from J, leaving 9 bases between. Germline V lookup: CDR1 LNHDA, CDR2 SQIVND (reference sequence). The CDR3 is 12 amino acids.

Only a few counts were recorded for this clone. The J gene is TRBJ2-6, the V gene TRBV28; D is possibly TRBD1 (9 bases). This CDR3 comprises 18 residues. V lost 6 bases and J 0 bases, leaving 18 bases between the germline ends. Germline values: CDR1 MDHEN, CDR2 SYDVKM. CDR3 amino acids: CASRGGGTGYSGANVLTF. As DNA, the CDR3 is TGTGCCAGCAGGGGCGGGGGGACAGGGTACTCTGGGGCCAACGTCCTGACTTTC.

This clone was seen only a few times. This rearrangement joins TRBV5-1 to TRBJ2-5, with 7 bases fitting TRBD1. Losses at the gene ends were 0 bases for V and 2 bases for J; bases not matched to a gene: 7. This CDR3 spans 16 amino acids. Germline-derived CDR1 and CDR2 are SGHRS and YFSETQ. CDR3 region: CASSLVFGTEQETQYF. The CDR3 DNA reads TGCGCCAGCAGCTTGGTCTTTGGGACAGAACAAGAGACCCAGTACTTC.

This clone has just a few counts. The CDR3 reads CASRRTGGWETQYF. CDR3 coding DNA: TGTGCCAGCAGAAGGACAGGGGGCTGGGAGACCCAGTACTTC. The V call is TRBV25-1, the J call TRBJ2-5, with 11 bases that match TRBD1. The V and J ends lost 6 bases and 5 bases, in that order; junction bases with no gene match: 5. The CDR3 has 14 residues. The germline V gene encodes CDR1 MGHDK and CDR2 SYGVNS.

The V gene is TRBV10-3, the J gene TRBJ2-5; D is possibly TRBD1 or TRBD2 (5 bases each). Trimming took off 4 bases at V and 0 bases at J, with 12 bases between the two ends. The germline CDR1 and CDR2 sequences are ENHRY and SYGVKD. This CDR3 region has 15 residues. CDR3 protein: CAISGGDGYQETQYF. In DNA, the CDR3 is TGTGCCATCAGTGGAGGGGACGGGTACCAAGAGACCCAGTACTTC.

The chain uses TRBV30 and TRBJ2-7; 7 nucleotides line up with TRBD1. With 5 bases clipped from V and 2 bases from J, the junction kept 0 bases outside the gene matches. The CDR3 spans 11 residues. Germline CDR1 and CDR2: GTSNPN and SVGIG (reference sequence). The CDR3, as DNA: TGTGCCTGGGGACAGGCCTACGAGCAGTACTTC. Translation gives CAWGQAYEQYF. The variable domain in full, with the rest retrieved from reference TRBV30 and TRBJ2-7, is SQTIHQWPATLVQPVGSPLSLECTVEGTSNPNLYWYRQAAGRGLQLLFYSVGIGQISSEVPQNLSASRPQDRQFILSSKKLLLSDSGFYLCAWGQAYEQYFGPGTRLTVT.

This clone was observed a handful of times. V usage is TRBV9 and J usage is TRBJ2-1; weak D call: TRBD2 (6 bases). V gave up 3 bases and J gave up 10 bases, with 8 bases separating them. The CDR3 covers 11 residues. Looked up from germline, CDR1 is SGDLS and CDR2 is YYNGEE. Here the CDR3 DNA reads TGTGCCAGCAGCGGGCGGGGCGAGCAGTTCTTC. Protein product: CASSGRGEQFF.

The gene calls are TRBV19 and TRBJ2-7; 10 bases are a match to TRBD1. V gave up 9 bases and J gave up 3 bases; unmatched junction bases: 5. This CDR3 is built from 13 residues. CDR1 is LNHDA and CDR2 is SQIVND in the germline V gene (reference sequence). Here the CDR3 DNA reads TGTGCCAGCCGCCGGGACAGGGGCTACGAGCAGTACTTC. Amino acid sequence: CASRRDRGYEQYF.

V and J are TRBV11-3 and TRBJ2-1, with 10 bases lining up with TRBD2. This CDR3 spans 16 amino acids. The J segment lost 2 bases and the V segment lost 5 bases, leaving 6 bases of the junction unmatched. Germline lookup yields CDR1 SGHNT and CDR2 YENEEA. CDR3 residues: CASSDGLAGAYNEQFF. In nucleotides, the CDR3 is TGTGCCAGCAGCGATGGCCTAGCGGGAGCCTACAATGAGCAGTTCTTC.

This clone appeared a few times. The chain carries TRBV4-1 and TRBJ2-5; D is perhaps TRBD2 (6 bases). Trimming took off 4 bases at V and 5 bases at J, with 14 bases between the two ends. The CDR3 length is 14 residues. Germline V lookup: CDR1 MGHRA, CDR2 YSYEKL. The CDR3 DNA reads TGCGCCAGCAGCCCCTCGGGAGTAACCGAGACCCAGTACTTC. It encodes CASSPSGVTETQYF.

The table lists this clone with a count of one. The J gene is TRBJ2-1, the V gene TRBV9; no clear D gene. Germline V lookup: CDR1 SGDLS, CDR2 YYNGEE. This CDR3 contains 15 residues. Trimming removed 1 base from V and 0 bases from J, with 8 bases in between. The CDR3 is CASSVRQSSYNEQFF. CDR3 DNA sequence: TGTGCCAGCAGCGTAAGGCAAAGCTCCTACAATGAGCAGTTCTTC.

Notes on this clone: Additional DNA sequences in this sample encode the identical CDR3. The V and J genes are TRBV28 and TRBJ2-7; no clear D. CDR3 size: 11 residues. V dropped 8 bases and J dropped 4 bases, with 9 bases sitting between them. Germline CDR1 and CDR2: MDHEN and SYDVKM. This CDR3 reads CASSPRYEQYF. Written as DNA, the CDR3 is TGTGCCAGCTCCCCGAGGTACGAGCAGTACTTC.

The chain links TRBV6-1 to TRBJ1-5, with D unresolved. Germline V lookup: CDR1 MNHNS, CDR2 SASEGT. V was clipped by 5 bases and J by 0 bases, with 5 bases between them. CDR3 length equals 13 residues. In nucleotides, the CDR3 is TGTGCCAGCAGTAGTCCTAGCAATCAGCCCCAGCATTTT. It specifies CASSSPSNQPQHF.

V and J are TRBV7-2 and TRBJ2-3; weak D call: TRBD1 (6 bases). CDR1 and CDR2 (germline): SGHTA, FQGNSA. The CDR3 extends over 14 amino acids. The V end was cut by 0 bases, the J end by 6 bases, with 10 bases between. CDR3 residues: CASSLALRGDTQYF. In nucleotides, the CDR3 is TGTGCCAGCAGCTTAGCGTTAAGGGGGGATACGCAGTATTTT.

This clone was seen a few times. The chain combines TRBV7-2 with TRBJ2-1; 11 bases are a match to TRBD2. CDR3 size: 15 residues. J gave up 3 bases and V 4 bases, and 2 bases lay outside the gene matches. From germline, CDR1 is SGHTA and CDR2 FQGNSA. The CDR3 reads CASSSLAGVYNEQFF. In DNA form, the CDR3 reads TGTGCCAGCAGCTCACTAGCGGGAGTCTACAATGAGCAGTTCTTC.